This T cell receptor (beta chain) was captured by sequencing in a study of PD-1 blockade in classical Hodgkin lymphoma. Study background: The study gave patients nivolumab 3 mg/kg intravenously every 2 weeks. Broader study findings: It was CD4+ TCR diversity, not CD8+, that rose significantly by C4D1. Newly diagnosed patients were reported to exhibit reduced baseline TCR diversity relative to healthy donors.

Germline V gives CDR1 SGHNT, CDR2 YYREEE (reference sequence). The CDR3 is 13 amino acids. V gave up 0 bases and J gave up 2 bases, with 5 bases separating them. After autologous stem cell transplantation all patients relapsed, and prior brentuximab vedotin exposure differed between cohorts. Classifying best responses yielded complete response, partial response or progressive disease. Regarding this clone: Antigen unknown.

The protocol was immunoSEQ multiplex PCR, while the TCRdb copy is restricted to in-frame clones and leaves out a portion. The table shows around 13,000 clones, with roughly 77% occurring only once. The sequence came from a human donor with classical Hodgkin lymphoma. Sample: peripheral blood mononuclear cells (PBMCs), taken at baseline. The rearrangement links TRBV5-4 to TRBJ1-2; no reliable D call. CDR3 protein: CASSLEDNYGYTF. The CDR3 DNA follows: TGTGCCAGCAGCTTGGAGGACAACTATGGCTACACCTTC.